This T cell receptor beta chain was observed in a study of CD8 T cells in Susac syndrome. Sequencing targeted TCR beta in T cells from blood (CD8+ and CD4+). Germline V gene lookup returns CDR1 SGHRS and CDR2 YFSETQ. V lost 4 bases to trimming and J lost 1 base, with 6 bases between them. This CDR3 has 13 amino acids. An amount of RNA that ranged from 0.5 to 1 ug was reverse transcribed with random hexamers. MiXCR, run by TCRdb on the immunoSEQ multiplex PCR reads, gives a single entry per CDR3 protein. The profile covers 150,000 or so distinct CDR3 sequences, with roughly 94% appearing a single time and roughly 0.08% taken by the ten largest.

This receptor was obtained from a human donor in good health. J is TRBJ1-5 and V is TRBV5-1; D call uncertain. Sequencing used CD4+ T cells from PBMCs. CDR3 sequence reads: CASSTGSNQPQHF. In DNA, the CDR3 is TGCGCCAGCAGCACTGGAAGCAATCAGCCCCAGCATTTT.